This is a list of T cell receptor beta chains from one sample in a study of T cells in Graves' hyperthyroidism and ophthalmopathy. TCRdb called the multiplex PCR reads again in MiXCR, with one record for every CDR3 protein. The repertoire includes 350,000 to 400,000 distinct CDR3 sequences, 14% to 15% of them detected once, and over 25% sits in the top ten. Sequenced input: blood. Every receptor here comes from a woman aged 30 to 39 with Graves' hyperthyroidism. The CDR3 runs from the conserved cysteine through the conserved F or W. The order of the fields is clone size, J gene, V gene, D gene, CDR3 protein, CDR3 DNA. The D gene is left open where the match is weak. Size is omitted from some rows. Given values are once, few, many or a class for expanded clones.

size: many; J: TRBJ1-3; V: TRBV27; D: -; CDR3: CASSSSSAGNTIYF; DNA: TGTGCCAGCAGTTCCTCGAGTGCCGGAAACACCATATATTTT
size: many; J: TRBJ2-1; V: TRBV5-1; D: TRBD2; CDR3: CASSPGAGGNNEQFF; DNA: TGCGCCAGCAGCCCGGGGGCGGGGGGAAACAATGAGCAGTTCTTC
size: -; J: TRBJ1-5; V: TRBV20-1; D: TRBD1; CDR3: CSARDGGTGGSYGNQPQHF; DNA: TGCAGTGCTAGAGATGGGGGGACAGGGGGGTCGTACGGCAATCAGCCCCAGCATTTT
size: -; J: TRBJ2-2; V: TRBV5-1; D: -; CDR3: CASSGDATGELFF; DNA: TGCGCCAGCAGCGGTGACGCGACCGGGGAGCTGTTTTTT
size: few; J: TRBJ2-3; V: TRBV2; D: -; CDR3: CAYRDLGDTQYF; DNA: TGTGCCTACCGGGACCTCGGAGATACGCAGTATTTT
size: many; J: TRBJ2-7; V: TRBV20-1; D: -; CDR3: CSARDLGLSSYEQYF; DNA: TGCAGTGCTAGAGATCTAGGACTGAGCTCCTACGAGCAGTACTTC
size: many; J: TRBJ2-3; V: TRBV27; D: TRBD2; CDR3: CASSNRLAGGGYTQYF; DNA: TGTGCCAGCAGTAACCGACTAGCGGGAGGAGGCTATACGCAGTATTTT
size: many; J: TRBJ1-2; V: TRBV28; D: TRBD1; CDR3: CASSSLTGRSDGYTF; DNA: TGTGCCAGCAGTTCCTTGACAGGGCGGTCTGACGGCTACACCTTC
size: -; J: TRBJ1-6; V: TRBV27; D: -; CDR3: CASSLSSGVDNSPLHF; DNA: TGTGCCAGCAGTTTATCGTCAGGGGTTGATAATTCACCCCTCCACTTT
size: many; J: TRBJ2-7; V: TRBV3-1; D: TRBD2; CDR3: CASSHRSGGPIYEQYF; DNA: TGTGCCAGCAGCCATCGGTCGGGAGGGCCGATCTACGAGCAGTACTTC
size: -; J: TRBJ2-7; V: TRBV29-1; D: TRBD2; CDR3: CSVRLAVYSYEQYF; DNA: TGCAGCGTCAGGCTAGCGGTTTATTCCTACGAGCAGTACTTC
size: many; J: TRBJ2-5; V: TRBV2; D: TRBD2; CDR3: CASSELAGGPGETQYF; DNA: TGTGCCAGCAGTGAACTAGCGGGAGGGCCCGGGGAGACCCAGTACTTC
size: many; J: TRBJ1-1; V: TRBV11-2; D: -; CDR3: CASSFVTEAFF; DNA: TGTGCCAGCAGCTTCGTCACTGAAGCTTTCTTT